The source of this T cell receptor beta chain is a study of Ad26.COV2.S vaccination and SARS-CoV-2 variants. Study information: Of the COV1001 trial arms, the Ad26.COV2.S arm included the donor. Study-wide findings and caveats: Those who received vaccine or placebo ended up with similar non-spike TCR breadth.

Treatment here: some 20 received Ad26.COV2.S at low or high dose, single or two shots; several received placebo; per-sample allocation not given. It was on day 63 after the first vaccine or placebo injection that samples were taken. This clone was observed a single time. The antigen is undetermined. The CDR3 contains 16 residues. Trimming cost V 4 bases and J 0 bases; bases outside gene matches: 7. Germline V gene data show CDR1 as SGDLS and CDR2 as YYNGEE. Assay: immunoSEQ multiplex PCR; the TCRdb copy retains only in-frame clones and omits some. The sample includes roughly 380,000 clones, more than 75% of them seen just once.

This TCR came from a person between 18 and 60 years old who received the Ad26.COV2.S COVID-19 vaccine or a placebo. The chain has TRBV9 and TRBJ1-3; 7 bases fit TRBD1. Sequenced here: peripheral blood, sampled in a trial of Ad26.COV2.S vaccine versus placebo. The CDR3, as DNA: TGTGCCAGCAGCCCCCGACAGGGATACTCTGGAAACACCATATATTTT. As protein: CASSPRQGYSGNTIYF.